This T cell receptor (beta chain) was obtained from a study of molecular identifiers for immune sequencing clone quantification. TCRdb recomputed calls from the PCR reads with MiXCR, one row per CDR3 protein. The data show around 320,000 distinct CDR3 sequences, with 24% seen just once and about 0.73% held by the top ten. Germline values: CDR1 SGHTA, CDR2 FQGNSA. CDR3 size: 17 residues. On this clonotype itself: One junction end disagrees with the germline gene, perhaps due to a read error.

Naive CD8 T cells were sorted as CD8+CD4-CCR7+CD45RA+. The V gene is TRBV7-2, the J gene TRBJ2-7, with D unclear. The TCR was taken from a human donor in good health. Some libraries in this study had Jurkat cell RNA spiked in. The material sequenced was naive CD8+ T cells from blood, with Jurkat cell RNA spiked in. The subset: FACS-sorted CD8+CD4-CCR7+CD45RA+ naive T cells. The CDR3 spells CASSARSDPRSSYGQYF. For the CDR3, the DNA is TGTGCCAGCAGCGCGCGATCCGACCCACGGAGCTCCTACGGGCAGTACTTC.